Below, 9 T cell receptor beta chains from the same sample are listed, as sequenced in a study of cytomegalovirus exposure and HLA in healthy donors. PCR was performed using 60 Vbeta and 13 Jbeta primers. Using immunoSEQ multiplex PCR, the repertoire was profiled, and TCRdb retains in-frame clones only, with some absent. Here the sample spans 150,000 to 200,000 clones, 71% being singletons. The specimen sequenced was PBMCs. Every receptor here comes from a girl under 18 in good health and CMV-seronegative.

V gene TRBV5-4 combines with J gene TRBJ2-1; 11 bases map to TRBD2. Germline CDR1 SGHNT, CDR2 YYREEE (reference sequence). The length of the CDR3 is 16 residues. Trimming at V came to 4 bases and at J to 0 bases, leaving 3 bases not matched to a gene. CDR3 coding DNA: TGTGCCAGCAGCGCGGGACTAGCGGTCTCCTACAATGAGCAGTTCTTC. It codes for CASSAGLAVSYNEQFF. The whole variable domain, remainder taken from reference TRBV5-4 and TRBJ2-1, is ETGVTQSPTHLIKTRGQQVTLRCSSQSGHNTVSWYQQALGQGPQFIFQYYREEENGRGNFPPRFSGLQFPNYSSELNVNALELDDSALYLCASSAGLAVSYNEQFFGPGTRLTVL.

Only one count was recorded for this clone. This chain connects TRBV18 to TRBJ2-7; 7 bases match TRBD1. The germline V gene encodes CDR1 KGHSH and CDR2 LQKENI. The CDR3 consists of 11 residues. V was clipped by 8 bases and J by 5 bases; unmatched bases: 3. CDR3 residues: CASQGDHEQYF. The CDR3 DNA is TGTGCCAGCCAGGGGGACCACGAGCAGTACTTC.

There are a few counts of this clone. In the same sample, other DNA sequences code for this CDR3. The V call is TRBV5-1, the J call TRBJ1-1; perhaps TRBD1 as D (6 bases). CDR1 is SGHRS and CDR2 is YFSETQ in the germline V gene. The CDR3 has 14 residues. The V gene lost 2 bases and the J gene lost 1 base, with 9 bases spanning the gap. The CDR3 nucleotides read TGCGCCAGCAGCTTAAGGGGGGGGAACACTGAAGCTTTCTTT. Translating gives CASSLRGGNTEAFF. The full variable domain, its missing parts supplied by reference TRBV5-1 and TRBJ1-1, is KAGVTQTPRYLIKTRGQQVTLSCSPISGHRSVSWYQQTPGQGLQFLFEYFSETQRNKGNFPGRFSGRQFSNSRSEMNVSTLELGDSALYLCASSLRGGNTEAFFGQGTRLTVV.

The chain carries TRBV5-1 and TRBJ2-5; 9 bases are a match to TRBD2. Germline CDR1 is SGHRS and CDR2 is YFSETQ. V was pared by 0 bases and J by 1 base, with 1 base of the junction left unmatched. The CDR3 covers 15 residues. CDR3 in amino acids: CASSLGGGAQETQYF. In DNA form, the CDR3 reads TGCGCCAGCAGCTTGGGCGGGGGGGCCCAAGAGACCCAGTACTTC.

This chain uses TRBV7-8 with TRBJ1-4; D ambiguous. The germline V and J ends were trimmed by 2 bases and 3 bases, with 7 bases remaining between them. This CDR3 region has 14 residues. Per germline, CDR1 SGHVS and CDR2 FQNEAQ. CDR3 bases: TGTGCCAGCAGCTTACGAGTGCCTAATGAAAAACTGTTTTTT. Translated, it gives CASSLRVPNEKLFF.

The chain employs TRBV7-2 and TRBJ2-5, with TRBD2 as a possible D gene (6 bases). CDR3 length equals 14 residues. Trimming shortened V by 5 bases and J by 5 bases, and 15 bases separated the two germline ends. From germline, CDR1 is SGHTA and CDR2 FQGNSA. CDR3: CASSQGLQLETQYF. The CDR3 coding sequence is TGTGCCAGCAGCCAGGGACTGCAGTTGGAGACCCAGTACTTC. The full variable domain, rest sourced from reference TRBV7-2 and TRBJ2-5, is GAGVSQSPSNKVTEKGKDVELRCDPISGHTALYWYRQSLGQGLEFLIYFQGNSAPDKSGLPSDRFSAERTGGSVSTLTIQRTQQEDSAVYLCASSQGLQLETQYFGPGTRLLVL.

This sequence joins TRBV2 and TRBJ2-3; 13 bases line up with TRBD2. V was pared by 3 bases and J by 3 bases, with 3 bases of the junction left unmatched. This CDR3 region has 16 residues. CDR1 is SNHLY and CDR2 is FYNNEI in the germline V gene. CDR3 sequence (DNA): TGTGCCAGCAGTGATGAACTAGCGGGGGGGACAGATACGCAGTATTTT. Translation gives CASSDELAGGTDTQYF.

V usage is TRBV30 and J usage is TRBJ1-1; possible D gene TRBD1, 6 bases. CDR1 and CDR2 (germline): GTSNPN, SVGIG (reference sequence). This CDR3 has 13 amino acids. The germline V and J ends were trimmed by 7 bases and 10 bases, with 22 bases remaining between them. The CDR3 bases are TGTGCCTCCTGGGAGCAGGGGCACCCGGTAGCTTTCTTT. It yields the protein CASWEQGHPVAFF.

The chain joins TRBV5-1 to TRBJ1-4, with 7 bases fitting TRBD1. Trimming cost V 0 bases and J 6 bases; bases outside gene matches: 8. The germline CDR1 and CDR2 sequences are SGHRS and YFSETQ. This CDR3 region has 16 residues. CDR3 region: CASSLGGGTEDEKLFF. The CDR3 coding sequence is TGCGCCAGCAGCTTGGGGGGTGGGACAGAAGATGAAAAACTGTTTTTT.